Presented here are 16 T cell receptor beta chains from one specimen sequenced in a study of T cell responses to AZD1222 COVID-19 vaccine. Libraries were prepared by immunoSEQ multiplex PCR; TCRdb keeps only in-frame clonotypes and omits some of them. The table lists roughly 200,000 clones, 94% of them singletons. Material: peripheral blood, obtained 28 days after the second dose of the MenACWY control vaccine. The receptors shown here come from an adult who received the MenACWY meningococcal vaccine as a control.

The chain is built from TRBV7-8 and TRBJ2-5; 13 bases line up with TRBD2. Germline CDR1 reads SGHVS; CDR2 reads FQNEAQ. V shed 2 bases, J shed 5 bases, and the junction held 2 bases outside the gene matches. The length of the CDR3 is 15 residues. The CDR3 sequence is CASSLTSGGAETQYF. The CDR3 DNA is TGTGCCAGCAGCTTAACTAGCGGGGGGGCCGAGACCCAGTACTTC.

The CDR3 region is CASSAGTVVQPQHF. CDR3 coding DNA: TGTGCCAGCAGCGCGGGGACAGTAGTACAGCCCCAGCATTTT. The rearrangement links TRBV7-2 to TRBJ1-5; 7 nucleotides agree with TRBD1. Trimming took 5 bases from V and 7 from J; bases not matched to a gene: 8. The germline gives CDR1 SGHTA, CDR2 FQGNSA. CDR3 length equals 14 residues.

The chain combines TRBV9 with TRBJ1-3, with unresolved D. The CDR3 spans 11 residues. V lost 4 bases, J lost 4 bases, and 3 bases lay in between. Germline CDR1 SGDLS, CDR2 YYNGEE. The CDR3 sequence: CASSRGNTIYF. Here the CDR3 DNA reads TGTGCCAGCAGCCGGGGAAACACCATATATTTT.

V usage is TRBV11-2 and J usage is TRBJ2-7; 10 bases map to TRBD1. Germline CDR1 is SGHAT and CDR2 is FQNNGV. V shed 6 bases and J 3 bases; nucleotides not matched to a gene: 5. The CDR3 loop spans 14 amino acids. The CDR3 region has the DNA TGTGCCAGCAGTGCCGGGACAGGGGTCTACGAGCAGTACTTC. This gives the protein CASSAGTGVYEQYF.

The chain joins TRBV6-1 to TRBJ1-2, with D tentatively TRBD1 (5 bases). V lost 3 bases and J 8 bases, leaving 13 bases between the germline ends. The CDR3 sequence is 13 residues long. Germline V gene sequence: CDR1 MNHNS, CDR2 SASEGT. CDR3 region: CASSDAGTEGYTF. For the CDR3, the DNA is TGTGCCAGCAGTGACGCCGGGACGGAAGGCTACACCTTC.

The V gene is TRBV3-1 (or the pseudogene TRBV3-2), the J gene TRBJ2-7; D might be TRBD2 (6 bases). The V and J ends lost 4 bases and 4 bases respectively, with 17 bases between them. The CDR3 has 15 residues. From germline, CDR1 is LGHDT and CDR2 YNNKEL (reference sequence). The CDR3 spells CASSPQEGLMYEQYF. The CDR3 DNA sequence: TGTGCCAGCAGCCCCCAGGAGGGATTGATGTACGAGCAGTACTTC.

The rearrangement uses TRBV30 and TRBJ1-6; maybe TRBD1 (6 bases). The germline V gene has CDR1 GTSNPN and CDR2 SVGIG (reference sequence). CDR3 length equals 14 residues. Trimming shortened V by 1 base and J by 7 bases, and 11 bases separated the two germline ends. CDR3 nucleotide sequence: TGTGCCTGGAGTGCTACAGGGCAGAATTCACCCCTCCACTTT. It translates to CAWSATGQNSPLHF.

The rearrangement uses TRBV6-1 and TRBJ2-3, with D tentatively TRBD1 (5 bases). CDR1 MNHNS and CDR2 SASEGT come from the germline V gene. This CDR3 has 16 residues. The germline V and J ends were trimmed by 2 bases and 4 bases, with 16 bases remaining between them. This CDR3 is CASSETRGQTADTQYF. The DNA for the CDR3 is TGTGCCAGCAGTGAAACAAGGGGTCAAACCGCAGATACGCAGTATTTT.

The V gene is TRBV7-8, the J gene TRBJ1-1; TRBD1 might be the D (5 bases). This CDR3 spans 15 amino acids. CDR1 and CDR2 (germline): SGHVS, FQNEAQ. Trimming removed 4 bases at V and 0 bases at J, with 12 bases between. CDR3 sequence (DNA): TGTGCCAGCAGCTACAGGACGGACATGAACACTGAAGCTTTCTTT. It codes for CASSYRTDMNTEAFF. Full variable domain (remainder filled in from reference TRBV7-8 and TRBJ1-1): GAGVSQSPRYKVAKRGQDVALRCDPISGHVSLFWYQQALGQGPEFLTYFQNEAQLDKSGLPSDRFFAERPEGSVSTLKIQRTQQEDSAVYLCASSYRTDMNTEAFFGQGTRLTVV.

The chain couples TRBV9 to TRBJ2-1; no firm D call. The CDR3 consists of 12 residues. Trimming took off 2 bases at V and 10 bases at J, with 10 bases between the two ends. CDR1 is SGDLS, CDR2 YYNGEE, per germline. The CDR3 DNA sequence: TGTGCCAGCAGCGTCCTTGCCTCGGAGCAGTTCTTC. Protein: CASSVLASEQFF.

The chain employs TRBV30 and TRBJ1-6; D remains ambiguous. Germline-derived CDR1 and CDR2 are GTSNPN and SVGIG (reference sequence). The CDR3 loop spans 13 amino acids. Trimming took 2 bases from V and 4 from J, leaving 6 bases between them. CDR3 in amino acids: CAWSLGYNSPLHF. The CDR3 DNA sequence: TGTGCCTGGAGTCTGGGGTATAATTCACCCCTCCACTTT.

The chain links TRBV7-3 to TRBJ1-6, with D perhaps matching TRBD1 (6 bases). In germline, CDR1 is SGHTA, CDR2 FQGTGA. The CDR3 spans 16 residues. Deletions cut 1 base from V and 6 bases from J, with 13 bases between. The CDR3 loop reads CASSLSGPGANSPLHF. CDR3 coding DNA: TGTGCCAGCAGCTTAAGTGGGCCAGGGGCTAATTCACCCCTCCACTTT.

This sequence joins TRBV24-1 and TRBJ1-1; D might be TRBD1 (5 bases). V lost 8 bases and J lost 1, with 10 bases in between. The germline CDR1 and CDR2 sequences are KGHDR and SFDVKD. The CDR3 totals 13 residues. Here the CDR3 reads CATKERGNTEAFF. CDR3 DNA: TGTGCCACCAAGGAGAGGGGGAACACTGAAGCTTTCTTT.

In this sample, this clone turned up a few times. DNA for the CDR3: TGTGCCAGCAGCTATGCAGGAGAAAACATTCAGTACTTC. This codes for CASSYAGENIQYF. This sequence joins TRBV7-2 and TRBJ2-4; no definite D call. The germline V gene has CDR1 SGHTA and CDR2 FQGNSA. Deletions cut 4 bases from V and 5 bases from J, with 9 bases between. The CDR3 totals 13 residues.

The chain employs TRBV6-1 and TRBJ2-3; 9 nucleotides align to TRBD2. Looked up from germline, CDR1 is MNHNS and CDR2 is SASEGT. The length of the CDR3 is 16 residues. The V gene end was trimmed by 0 bases and the J gene end by 3 bases; junction bases not matched to a gene: 4. The DNA for the CDR3 is TGTGCCAGCAGTGAAGCGGCGGGGGGGCCGACAGATACGCAGTATTTT. It translates to CASSEAAGGPTDTQYF.

The V and J genes are TRBV28 and TRBJ2-3; 15 bases agree with TRBD2. Germline V gene lookup returns CDR1 MDHEN and CDR2 SYDVKM. This CDR3 has 19 amino acids. J gave up 3 bases and V 3 bases, and 10 bases lay outside the gene matches. The CDR3 nucleotides read TGTGCCAGCAGTTTTTTCCAGGGACTAGCGGGAGGTGGGACAGATACGCAGTATTTT. Translating gives CASSFFQGLAGGGTDTQYF.